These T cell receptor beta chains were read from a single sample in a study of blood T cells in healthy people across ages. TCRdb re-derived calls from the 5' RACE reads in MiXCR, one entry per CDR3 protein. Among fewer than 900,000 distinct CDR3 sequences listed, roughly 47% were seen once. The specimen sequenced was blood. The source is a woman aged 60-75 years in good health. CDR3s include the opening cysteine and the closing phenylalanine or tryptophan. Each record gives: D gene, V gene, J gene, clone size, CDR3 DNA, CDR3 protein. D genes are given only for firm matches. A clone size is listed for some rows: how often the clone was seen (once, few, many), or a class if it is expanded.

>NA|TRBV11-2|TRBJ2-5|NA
TGTGCCAGCAGCTTAGATTGGGTGACCCAGTACTTC
CASSLDWVTQYF
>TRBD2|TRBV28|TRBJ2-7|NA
TGTGCCAGCAGTTTAGCGGGAGGGCCGGACGAGCAGTACTTC
CASSLAGGPDEQYF
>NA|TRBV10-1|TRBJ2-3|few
TGCGCCAGCAGTGAGGGGTCGCTAGCAACAGATACGCAGTATTTT
CASSEGSLATDTQYF
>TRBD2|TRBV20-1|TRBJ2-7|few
TGCAGTGCCAGGGCGGCTAGCGGGCGGTACGAGCAGTACTTC
CSARAASGRYEQYF
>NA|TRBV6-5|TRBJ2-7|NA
TGTGCCAGCAGTTACGGCAGGCCAGGCGAGTCCTACGAGCAGTACTTC
CASSYGRPGESYEQYF
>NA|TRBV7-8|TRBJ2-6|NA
TGTGCCAGCAGCTTAGACAGGGTCTTTCTCTCTGGGGCCAACGTCCTGACTTTC
CASSLDRVFLSGANVLTF
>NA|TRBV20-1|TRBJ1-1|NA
TGCAGTGCTAAAGCACACTTGAACACTGAAGCTTTCTTT
CSAKAHLNTEAFF
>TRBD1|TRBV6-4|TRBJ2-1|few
TGTGCCAGCAGTGTAGATGCGACAGGGTACGTCCCCTATACAAATGAGCAGTTCTTC
CASSVDATGYVPYTNEQFF
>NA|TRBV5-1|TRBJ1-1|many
TGCGCCAGCAGCAAAACCGCGGGGGTAACTGAAGCTTTCTTT
CASSKTAGVTEAFF
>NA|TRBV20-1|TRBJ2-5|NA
TGCAGTGCTAGAGCCCCCAGCGGCCAGGAAGGAGAGACCCAGTACTTC
CSARAPSGQEGETQYF
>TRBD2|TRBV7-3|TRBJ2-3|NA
TGTGCCAGCAGCGATATGCTGGCTAGCGGACTTAGCACAGATACGCAGTATTTT
CASSDMLASGLSTDTQYF
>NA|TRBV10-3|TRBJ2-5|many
TGTGCCATCAGGGACACGCTACAAGAGACCCAGTACTTC
CAIRDTLQETQYF
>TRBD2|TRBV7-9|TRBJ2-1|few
TGTGCCAGCAGCTTCACTAGCGGGAAGGCCTACAATGAGCAGTTCTTC
CASSFTSGKAYNEQFF
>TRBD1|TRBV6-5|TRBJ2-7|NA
TGTGCCAGCAATACGGACAGGGGGCACGAGCAGTACTTC
CASNTDRGHEQYF
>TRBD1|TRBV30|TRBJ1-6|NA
TGTGCCTGGACTCGGACAGGGGGCTATTCACCCCTCCACTTT
CAWTRTGGYSPLHF
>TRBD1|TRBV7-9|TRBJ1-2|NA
TGTGCCAGCAGCCCCGTAGACAGGGGCAACTATGGCTACACCTTC
CASSPVDRGNYGYTF
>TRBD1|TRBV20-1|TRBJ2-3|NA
TGCAGTGCTAAGGACAGGGGGCTCACAGATACGCAGTATTTT
CSAKDRGLTDTQYF
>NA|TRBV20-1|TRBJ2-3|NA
TGCAGTGCTAGAGGTGGGGCTGGGGCAGATACGCAGTATTTT
CSARGGAGADTQYF
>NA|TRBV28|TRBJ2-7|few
TGTGCCAGCACCGAATACGGGACGTTGAGCTCCTACGAGCAGTACTTC
CASTEYGTLSSYEQYF
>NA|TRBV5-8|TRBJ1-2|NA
TGTGCCAGCAGCCATACTACAGGGTCTAACTATGGCTACACCTTC
CASSHTTGSNYGYTF
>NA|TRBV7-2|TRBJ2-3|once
TGTGCCAGCAGCTTAGCGGGCGGGGGCCGCGTGGGTCCAAGCACAGATACGCAGTATTTT
CASSLAGGGRVGPSTDTQYF
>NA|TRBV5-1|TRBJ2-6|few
TGCGCCAGCAGCTTGGCAGCGTTTCTTGGGGGGCCCAATTCTGGGGCCAACGTCCTGACTTTC
CASSLAAFLGGPNSGANVLTF
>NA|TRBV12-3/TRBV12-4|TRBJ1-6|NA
TGTGCCAGCAGTGTAGACTTCAACTCACCCCTCCACTTT
CASSVDFNSPLHF
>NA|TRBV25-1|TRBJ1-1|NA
TGTGCCAGCACCCGACAGGAAACAAACACTGAAGCTTTCTTT
CASTRQETNTEAFF
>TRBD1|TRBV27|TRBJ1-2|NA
TGTGCCAGCAGGCCGGGGACAGCTTCTAACTATGGCTACACCTTC
CASRPGTASNYGYTF
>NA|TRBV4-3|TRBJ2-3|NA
TGCGCCAGCAGCCAAGGAAGGGCGGGGTCGTGGAATACGCAGTATTTT
CASSQGRAGSWNTQYF
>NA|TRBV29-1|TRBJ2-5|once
TGCAGTGTTGACACTAGCTCGGAGACCCAGTACTTC
CSVDTSSETQYF
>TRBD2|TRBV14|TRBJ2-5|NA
TGTGCCAGCAGCCAAGAGGGACTAGCGAAGACCCAGTACTTC
CASSQEGLAKTQYF
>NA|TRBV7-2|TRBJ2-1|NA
TGTGCCAGCACCGGTATTATAAATGAGCAGTTCTTC
CASTGIINEQFF
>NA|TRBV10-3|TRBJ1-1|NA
TGTGCCATCAGTGAGCCCGGACAGCAGAACACTAAAGCTTTCTTT
CAISEPGQQNTKAFF
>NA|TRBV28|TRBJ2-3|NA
TGTGCCAGCAGTTTTCGGGACGGAGATACGCAGTATTTT
CASSFRDGDTQYF
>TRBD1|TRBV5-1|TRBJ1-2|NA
TGCGCCAGCAGCTGGGACAGTATGCGCGGCTACACCTTC
CASSWDSMRGYTF
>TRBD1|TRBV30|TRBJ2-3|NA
TGTGCCTGGATAGAGGGGACAGGGGTTGGAGATACGCAGTATTTT
CAWIEGTGVGDTQYF
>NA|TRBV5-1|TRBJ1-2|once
TGCGCCAGCAAAATGGCGGGGAGGGGAGACGGCTACACCTTC
CASKMAGRGDGYTF
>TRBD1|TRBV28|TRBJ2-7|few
TGTGCCAGCAGATCCCCGGGGACAGGGGGTGCCTACGAGCAGTACTTC
CASRSPGTGGAYEQYF
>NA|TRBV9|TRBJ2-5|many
TGTGCCAGCAGCGCGCTCGGCGGGCCCCAAGAGACCCAGTACTTC
CASSALGGPQETQYF
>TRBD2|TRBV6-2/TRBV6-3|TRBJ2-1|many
TGTGCCAGCAGTTACTCGATTTTGGCGGGGGGGAGCTCCTACAATGAGCAGTTCTTC
CASSYSILAGGSSYNEQFF
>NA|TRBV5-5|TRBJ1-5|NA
TGTGCCAGCAGCTTGTTGGAAGTTAATCAGCCCCAGCATTTT
CASSLLEVNQPQHF
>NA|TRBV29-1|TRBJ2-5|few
TGCAGCGTTGAGTTGGGGGGAGGAGAGACCCAGTACTTC
CSVELGGGETQYF
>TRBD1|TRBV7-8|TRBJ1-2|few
TGTGCCAGCAGCCCCCACGGGGGGTGGACAGGGGGGCGGAACTATGGCTACACCTTC
CASSPHGGWTGGRNYGYTF
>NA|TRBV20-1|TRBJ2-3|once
TGCAGCTTTGTAAGGGCAGGTACGCAGTATTTT
CSFVRAGTQYF
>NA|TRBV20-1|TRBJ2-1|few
TGCAGTGCTTCACGCACGGGTGGGATTGAGCAGTTCTTC
CSASRTGGIEQFF
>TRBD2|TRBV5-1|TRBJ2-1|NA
TGCGCCAGCAGCTATAAACCGGGACTAGGAGTCGATGAGCAGTTCTTC
CASSYKPGLGVDEQFF
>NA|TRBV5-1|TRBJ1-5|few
TGCGCCAGCAGCTTGGGCACCACTCGCAATCAGCCCCAGCATTTT
CASSLGTTRNQPQHF
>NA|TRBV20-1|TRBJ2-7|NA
TGCAGTGCTAGGGGGTCCCCCTACGAGCGGTACTTC
CSARGSPYERYF
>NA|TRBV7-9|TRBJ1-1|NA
TGTGCCAGCAGCTTTTCAATAAAGACTGAAGCTTTCTTT
CASSFSIKTEAFF